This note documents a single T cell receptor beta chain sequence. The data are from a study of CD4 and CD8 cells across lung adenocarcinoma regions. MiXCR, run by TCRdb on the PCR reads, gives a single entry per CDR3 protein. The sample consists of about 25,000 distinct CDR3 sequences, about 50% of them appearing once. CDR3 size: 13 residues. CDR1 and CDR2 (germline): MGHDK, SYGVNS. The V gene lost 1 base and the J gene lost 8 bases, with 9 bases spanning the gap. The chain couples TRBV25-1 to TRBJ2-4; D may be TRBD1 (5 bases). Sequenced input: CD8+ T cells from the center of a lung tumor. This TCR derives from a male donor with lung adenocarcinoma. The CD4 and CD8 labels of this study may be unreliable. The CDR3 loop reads CASSEWGTDIQYF. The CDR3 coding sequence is TGTGCCAGCAGTGAATGGGGCACAGACATTCAGTACTTC. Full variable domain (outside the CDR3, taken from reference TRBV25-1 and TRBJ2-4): EADIYQTPRYLVIGTGKKITLECSQTMGHDKMYWYQQDPGMELHLIHYSYGVNSTEKGDLSSESTVSRIRTEHFPLTLESARPSHTSQYLCASSEWGTDIQYFGAGTRLSVL.